This section outlines one T cell receptor beta chain sequence together with its context. Its recognized antigen is unknown. Per-nucleotide qualities are absent, and no much larger clonotype sits a single base away. From cysteine to phenylalanine, the CDR3 is 13 amino acids long. This entry keeps only the CDR3 DNA: 39 bases, framed from base 1. Relative to germline, V is 10 bases shorter and J is 7 bases shorter, with 16 bases between their ends. CDR1 and CDR2, per the germline V gene, are SGHVS and FQNEAQ. This specimen belongs to a study of OX40 agonist ivuxolimab in advanced cancers. For the study in its entirety: The costimulatory receptor OX40 (CD134) was targeted by ivuxolimab, a fully human IgG2 agonistic monoclonal antibody. Intravenous ivuxolimab was administered to patients every 2 weeks at six dose levels: 0.01, 0.1, 0.3, 1.5, 3 and 10 mg/kg. Among the 52 dose-escalation patients, approximately 20 had hepatocellular carcinoma, roughly 15 melanoma, 9 renal cell carcinoma and 9 head and neck cancer. Partial responses occurred in three dose-escalation patients: two with cutaneous melanoma and one with hepatocellular carcinoma. The monotherapy dose-escalation portion (N = 52 patients) of the phase I ivuxolimab trial is reported in the paper. Peripheral TCRbeta sequencing was intended to test whether TCR sequence diversity was altered and clonal T-cell expansion was caused by ivuxolimab. The dose-escalation cohort was approximately 83% male with a mean age of approximately 60 years, ranging from roughly 23 to 85. Prior anti-PD-1, anti-PD-L1 or anti-CTLA-4 therapy was permitted, and checkpoint inhibitors had been received by roughly 40% of dose-escalation patients.

Study-wide conclusions, independent of this receptor: At doses from 0.1 to 3.0 mg/kg, clonal expansion was seen in both CD4+ and CD8+ blood T cells between baseline and week 6. Low levels of normalized T-cell clonal expansion were also seen in some patients who did not respond. The antigen specificity of the clonally expanded peripheral T cells was not determined. After ivuxolimab, CD8+ T cells had more expanded clones than CD4+ T cells on average. In partial responders in the 0.1-3.0 mg/kg groups, normalized peripheral clonal expansion was found to be among the lowest, especially among CD8+ T cells.

The trial excluded patients who had a history of autoimmune disease or were on systemic immunosuppression. Peripheral blood for TCR sequencing was collected from all dose cohorts at baseline, on cycle 4 day 1, and on cycle 7 day 1. The samples were taken from a phase I, first-in-human, multicenter, open-label dose-escalation trial of ivuxolimab. Adults with locally advanced or metastatic melanoma, renal cell carcinoma, hepatocellular carcinoma or head and neck squamous cell carcinoma were enrolled in the trial. CD4+ and CD8+ T cells were sorted separately from peripheral blood before TCR sequencing. Genomic DNA was isolated from the sorted cells so that the TCRbeta CDR3 region could be sequenced. The immunoSEQ Assay was used for sequencing of TCRbeta CDR3 regions. As stored in TCRdb, this immuneACCESS dataset retains in-frame rearrangements with V and J assigned. A fraction of the clones does not appear; measured against another copy, unresolved V genes explain less than half of the discrepancy, and the remainder lacks a known reason. The sample has around 23,000 clones on record, 84% of them singletons. Over 30% of the sample rests with the top ten.

The source was CD4+ or CD8+ T cells sorted from blood, collected in a trial of the OX40 agonist ivuxolimab. The sequence came from an adult with an advanced solid tumor such as melanoma, head and neck, liver or kidney cancer. This sequence uses TRBV7-8 and TRBJ1-4, with TRBD1 perhaps the D gene, on 6 matching bases. The DNA sequence is given as TGTGCCACCACGCGGGGGGCAGTTGAAAAACTGTTTTTT. Its protein reads: CATTRGAVEKLFF.